This note documents a single T cell receptor (beta chain) sequence. Its antigen remains unknown. The data are from a study of T cell responses to AZD1222 COVID-19 vaccine. Findings of the study overall: The study found vaccine-associated CD4 TCRs spanning spike, dominant at 160-218 and 743-854. It was only a handful of AZD1222 recipients who were seropositive at baseline. Regions left unmutated in variants are reportedly the target of nearly half of spike-specific TCRs.

Produced via immunoSEQ multiplex PCR; TCRdb's table is partial and in-frame only. Of some 120,000 clones listed, 90% to 95% are singletons. This TCR was recovered from an adult in good health. The sample in question was peripheral blood, obtained on day 0 of AZD1222 vaccination.

The CDR3 bases are TGTGCCAGTAGTATAGGAACCTTTGGCTACACCTTC. This gives the protein CASSIGTFGYTF. The chain is built from TRBV19 and TRBJ1-2; D uncertain. Per the germline V gene, CDR1 is LNHDA and CDR2 is SQIVND (reference sequence). V lost 1 base, J lost 7 bases, and 7 bases lay in between. This CDR3 contains 12 residues.